Listed below are T cell receptor beta chains from one sample, sequenced in a study of cytomegalovirus exposure and HLA in healthy donors. This table comes from immunoSEQ multiplex PCR, and its TCRdb copy is limited to in-frame clones, with some not included. The sample consists of approximately 130,000 clones, around 90% of them appearing once. Input material: PBMCs. Receptors originate from a woman under 30 in good health and CMV-seronegative. The CDR3 runs from the conserved cysteine through the conserved F or W. The D gene is left open where the match is weak.

TRBJ2-7 TRBV5-1 TRBD2 CASSAGTSGTYEQYF TGCGCCAGCAGCGCCGGGACTAGCGGGACATACGAGCAGTACTTC
TRBJ2-7 TRBV27 TRBD1 CASSRTGGDYYEQYF TGTGCCAGCAGCCGGACAGGGGGTGATTACTACGAGCAGTACTTC
TRBJ2-7 TRBV2 TRBD1 CASSEADRGRQYF TGTGCCAGCAGTGAAGCGGACAGGGGGCGGCAGTACTTC
TRBJ2-3 TRBV5-1 NA CASSLGAGAGTDTQYF TGCGCCAGCAGCCTGGGGGCGGGAGCGGGCACAGATACGCAGTATTTT
TRBJ2-3 TRBV19 NA CASSTLYTDTQYF TGTGCCAGTAGTACCCTATACACAGATACGCAGTATTTT
TRBJ1-2 TRBV28 NA CATAGMDGYTF TGTGCCACAGCGGGGATGGATGGCTACACCTTC
TRBJ2-1 TRBV29-1 TRBD2 CSVELLAGRMNEQFF TGCAGCGTTGAACTACTAGCGGGAAGAATGAATGAGCAGTTCTTC
TRBJ2-3 TRBV29-1 NA CSVEGGLLTDTQYF TGCAGCGTTGAAGGGGGACTGCTCACAGATACGCAGTATTTT
TRBJ2-7 TRBV6-1 NA CASSNTWEVYEQYF TGTGCCAGCAGTAATACTTGGGAGGTCTACGAGCAGTACTTC
TRBJ2-7 TRBV29-1 NA CSVEDSASYEQYF TGCAGCGTTGAAGATTCAGCGAGCTACGAGCAGTACTTC
TRBJ2-7 TRBV18 TRBD1 CASSPLVTGQIYEQYF TGTGCCAGCTCACCGCTTGTAACGGGACAGATATACGAGCAGTACTTC
TRBJ2-1 TRBV15 NA CATSRDFVEQFF TGTGCCACCAGCAGAGATTTCGTAGAGCAGTTCTTC
TRBJ2-1 TRBV7-9 TRBD2 CASSRTSGSYDEQFF TGTGCCAGCAGCCGGACTAGCGGGAGTTATGATGAGCAGTTCTTC
TRBJ2-7 TRBV7-6 NA CASSRMEGTYEQYF TGTGCCAGCAGCCGTATGGAGGGGACCTACGAGCAGTACTTC
TRBJ1-1 TRBV7-3 NA CASRYPGPGQNTEAFF TGTGCCAGCAGGTACCCGGGTCCGGGTCAGAACACTGAAGCTTTCTTT
TRBJ2-1 TRBV5-8 TRBD2 CASSRGTSGLLGHNEQFF TGTGCCAGCAGCCGCGGGACTAGCGGGCTTCTAGGCCACAATGAGCAGTTCTTC
TRBJ1-4 TRBV2 TRBD1 CASSGQGQSNEKLFF TGTGCCAGCAGTGGACAGGGGCAGAGTAATGAAAAACTGTTTTTT